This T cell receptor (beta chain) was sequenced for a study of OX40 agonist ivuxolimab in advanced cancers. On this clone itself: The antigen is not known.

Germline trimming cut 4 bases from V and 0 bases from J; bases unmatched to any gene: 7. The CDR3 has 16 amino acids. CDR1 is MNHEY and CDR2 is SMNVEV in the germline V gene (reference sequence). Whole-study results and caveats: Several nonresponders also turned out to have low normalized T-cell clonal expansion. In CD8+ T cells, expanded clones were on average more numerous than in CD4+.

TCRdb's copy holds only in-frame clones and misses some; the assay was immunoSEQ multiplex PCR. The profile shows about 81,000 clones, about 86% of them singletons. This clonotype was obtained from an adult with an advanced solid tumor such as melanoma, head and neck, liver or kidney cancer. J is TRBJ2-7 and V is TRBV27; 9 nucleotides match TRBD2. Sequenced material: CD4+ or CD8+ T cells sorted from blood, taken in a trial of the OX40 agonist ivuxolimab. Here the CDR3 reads CASSSRAGGISYEQYV. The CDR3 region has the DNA TGTGCCAGCAGTTCACGAGCGGGGGGCATCTCCTACGAGCAGTACGTC.